The 18 T cell receptor beta chains reported below all come from one sample, sequenced in a study of blood T cell repertoires in COVID-19. The data were produced by immunoSEQ multiplex PCR, yet TCRdb's version contains in-frame clones alone and is incomplete. The data show 250,000 to 350,000 clones, nearly 90% seen once. The source material was PBMCs or T cells enriched from blood (not recorded which). These receptors originate from a woman under 30 with acute COVID-19.

The chain has TRBV23-1 and TRBJ1-2, with D possibly matching TRBD1 (5 bases). TRBV23-1 is an open reading frame, and its role is uncertain. V was trimmed by 0 bases and J by 0 bases, leaving 14 bases between them. This CDR3 is built from 17 residues. CDR3 nucleotides: TGCGCCAGCAGTCAATCGGACCAGGGAACCTCTAACTATGGCTACACCTTC. This sequence encodes CASSQSDQGTSNYGYTF.

V and J are TRBV27 and TRBJ2-7; D perhaps matches TRBD1 (5 bases). CDR3 length: 14 amino acids. V was trimmed by 4 bases and J by 3 bases, leaving 13 bases between them. Germline V gene sequence: CDR1 MNHEY, CDR2 SMNVEV (reference sequence). Here the CDR3 reads CASSSYRNIYEQYF. The DNA for the CDR3 is TGTGCCAGCAGTTCATACAGGAATATCTACGAGCAGTACTTC.

The rearrangement uses TRBV4-1 and TRBJ1-5; D not resolved. CDR3 length: 16 amino acids. V lost 1 base, J lost 0 bases, and 10 bases lay in between. Germline loops: CDR1 MGHRA, CDR2 YSYEKL. The CDR3 spells CASSQVPQYSNQPQHF. CDR3 sequence (DNA): TGCGCCAGCAGCCAAGTACCCCAGTATAGCAATCAGCCCCAGCATTTT.

This chain's CDR3 is CASSRQGGSPQHF. The CDR3 DNA follows: TGTGCCAGCAGCCGACAGGGAGGATCGCCCCAGCATTTT. This rearrangement joins TRBV7-2 to TRBJ1-5, with 7 bases aligning to TRBD1. Germline V gene lookup returns CDR1 SGHTA and CDR2 FQGNSA. CDR3 length equals 13 residues. After removal of 5 bases from V and 9 bases from J, the junction contained 7 bases not matched to a gene.

On this clone itself: Other nucleotide sequences in the sample specify the same CDR3. The rearrangement joins TRBV28 to TRBJ1-2; 9 nucleotides line up with TRBD1. This CDR3 is built from 14 residues. J lost 2 bases, V lost 6 bases, and 4 bases had no gene match. CDR1 and CDR2 (germline): MDHEN, SYDVKM. The CDR3 nucleotides read TGTGCCAGCAGGTCCGGGACAGGGAACTATGGCTACACCTTC. Translating it yields CASRSGTGNYGYTF.

This rearrangement joins TRBV5-1 to TRBJ2-1; 13 bases fit TRBD2. The germline CDR1 and CDR2 sequences are SGHRS and YFSETQ. The CDR3 is made up of 19 amino acids. After removal of 6 bases from V and 0 bases from J, the junction contained 12 bases not matched to a gene. The CDR3 nucleotides are TGCGCCAGCACCTCCAGGACTAGCGGGAGAGAGAACTCCTACAATGAGCAGTTCTTC. This codes for CASTSRTSGRENSYNEQFF.

The chain recombines TRBV7-2 with TRBJ2-4; 7 bases map to TRBD2. The CDR3 extends over 12 amino acids. V trimming: 1 base; J trimming: 15 bases; junction bases outside the gene matches: 6. In germline, CDR1 is SGHTA, CDR2 FQGNSA. The CDR3 loop is CASSLVTSEWYF. DNA of the CDR3: TGTGCCAGCAGCTTAGTAACTAGCGAATGGTACTTC.

This chain links TRBV2 with TRBJ1-1, with 8 nucleotides matching TRBD1. Germline V gene lookup returns CDR1 SNHLY and CDR2 FYNNEI. V lost 5 bases and J lost 4; bases outside the gene matches: 6. CDR3 length: 14 amino acids. The CDR3 protein is CASSWTGLGTEAFF. The CDR3 DNA sequence: TGTGCCAGCAGTTGGACAGGGCTTGGCACTGAAGCTTTCTTT.

The rearrangement links TRBV10-3 to TRBJ2-1; TRBD2 aligns across 7 bases. The CDR3 length is 18 residues. Germline V lookup: CDR1 ENHRY, CDR2 SYGVKD. Trimming took 8 bases from V and 0 from J; bases not matched to a gene: 16. CDR3 coding DNA: TGTGCCATCTCGGGGGAGGGCCCCAGCCTAAGCTCCTACAATGAGCAGTTCTTC. It yields the protein CAISGEGPSLSSYNEQFF.

The chain recombines TRBV2 with TRBJ2-1; 10 positions agree with TRBD2. CDR1 is SNHLY, CDR2 FYNNEI, per germline. This CDR3 has 15 amino acids. The ends lost 8 bases at V and 1 base at J; junction bases unmatched: 5. The CDR3 DNA is TGTGCCAGCGACGGGACTAGCGAGTCCTACAATGAGCAGTTCTTC. As protein: CASDGTSESYNEQFF.

This rearrangement joins TRBV5-1 to TRBJ2-1; possible D gene TRBD2, 6 bases. The CDR3 contains 15 residues. From germline, CDR1 is SGHRS and CDR2 YFSETQ. With 1 base removed from V and 5 bases from J, the gap between germline ends came to 13 bases. CDR3 DNA sequence: TGCGCCAGCAGCTTGCCAACGGGAGCTAACAATGAGCAGTTCTTC. This sequence encodes CASSLPTGANNEQFF.

The rearrangement links TRBV7-2 to TRBJ2-3, with TRBD2 identical over 12 bases. The germline CDR1 and CDR2 sequences are SGHTA and FQGNSA. CDR3 size: 15 residues. Trimming cost V 3 bases and J 5 bases; bases outside gene matches: 3. The CDR3 DNA sequence: TGTGCCAGCAGCTTGGCTAGCGGGAGGGTAGATACGCAGTATTTT. It is translated as CASSLASGRVDTQYF.

The genes are TRBV5-1 and TRBJ2-3; D is perhaps TRBD2 (6 bases). Trimming left V 5 bases short and J 4 bases short, with 17 bases between. The CDR3 spans 15 residues. The germline V gene encodes CDR1 SGHRS and CDR2 YFSETQ. CDR3 region: CASSSLAVSSDTQYF. CDR3 sequence (DNA): TGCGCCAGCAGTTCCTTAGCGGTGTCATCAGATACGCAGTATTTT.

V usage is TRBV10-3 and J usage is TRBJ2-3, with D maybe TRBD2 (6 bases). This CDR3 region has 15 residues. The germline V gene encodes CDR1 ENHRY and CDR2 SYGVKD. Trimming pared 10 bases from V and 0 bases from J, leaving 17 bases between. In DNA form, the CDR3 reads TGTGCCACAGGATCTGCGGGAAAGAGCACAGATACGCAGTATTTT. This encodes CATGSAGKSTDTQYF.

The chain combines TRBV11-2 with TRBJ2-1; 8 nucleotides align to TRBD2. This CDR3 has 15 residues. Trimming cost V 5 bases and J 7 bases; bases outside gene matches: 10. Germline V CDR1 and CDR2: SGHAT, FQNNGV. In nucleotides, the CDR3 is TGTGCCAGCAGCCCCGTAGCGGGATGGGCAAATGAGCAGTTCTTC. Protein: CASSPVAGWANEQFF.

The CDR3 DNA reads as TGTGCCAGCAGCCCCAGCGGAATTAGCACAGATACGCAGTATTTT. This codes for CASSPSGISTDTQYF. This chain links TRBV27 with TRBJ2-3; maybe TRBD2 (5 bases). The CDR3 has 15 amino acids. The V end lost 6 bases, the J end lost 0 bases, and 13 bases lay between the germline ends. Germline V gene sequence: CDR1 MNHEY, CDR2 SMNVEV (reference sequence).

The chain employs TRBV19 and TRBJ1-1, with TRBD1 identical over 12 bases. With V trimmed by 6 bases and J by 6 bases, 11 bases remained unmatched. The length of the CDR3 is 16 residues. Germline CDR1 reads LNHDA; CDR2 reads SQIVND (reference sequence). The CDR3 spells CASRHGTGGIFAEAFF. As DNA, the CDR3 is TGTGCCAGTAGGCACGGGACAGGGGGCATTTTCGCTGAAGCTTTCTTT.

CDR3 sequence: CASSYTTGATNEKLFF. In DNA, the CDR3 is TGTGCCAGCAGCTATACCACGGGTGCAACTAATGAAAAACTGTTTTTT. The V and J genes are TRBV5-5 and TRBJ1-4; D unclear. V lost 3 bases, J lost 0 bases, and 12 bases lay in between. The CDR3 covers 16 residues. Germline-derived CDR1 and CDR2 are SGHKS and YYEKEE (reference sequence). The whole variable domain, filled in from reference TRBV5-5 and TRBJ1-4, reads DAGVTQSPTHLIKTRGQQVTLRCSPISGHKSVSWYQQVLGQGPQFIFQYYEKEERGRGNFPDRFSARQFPNYSSELNVNALLLGDSALYLCASSYTTGATNEKLFFGSGTQLSVL.